The TCR beta chain described here comes from a study of blood T cell repertoires in COVID-19. Produced via immunoSEQ multiplex PCR; TCRdb's table is partial and in-frame only. The sample records about 230,000 clones, approximately 90% being singletons. The length of the CDR3 is 17 residues. V trimming: 4 bases; J trimming: 7 bases; junction bases outside the gene matches: 19. Per the germline V gene, CDR1 is SGHNT and CDR2 is YYREEE (reference sequence). The clonotype comes from a man aged 50 to 59 with COVID-19, enrolled during active disease. This chain joins TRBV5-4 and TRBJ1-2; TRBD1 agrees at 7 bases. The sequencing sample was made of peripheral blood. The CDR3 spells CASSPTGASGGLFGYTF. The CDR3 DNA sequence: TGTGCCAGCAGCCCAACAGGGGCCTCCGGAGGTTTGTTTGGCTACACCTTC.